This T cell receptor (beta chain) was identified in a study of human T cells and chemical hapten exposure. Unseparated into fractions, whole blood served as the source from which total RNA was extracted. The length of the CDR3 is 16 residues. Trimming left V 5 bases short and J 2 bases short, with 17 bases between. Per germline, CDR1 MNHEY and CDR2 SVGAGI. TCRdb re-derived calls from the 5' RACE reads in MiXCR, one entry per CDR3 protein. Of roughly 81,000 distinct CDR3 sequences listed, approximately 16% were seen once; the top ten hold under 7.5%. There are a few counts of this clonotype. The sequence was collected from a female donor in good health. The chain is built from TRBV6-5 and TRBJ2-3, with D possibly TRBD1 on 6 matching bases. CDR3 loop: CASSHTGRSPTDTQYF. CDR3 nucleotide sequence: TGTGCCAGCAGTCACACAGGGCGATCCCCCACAGATACGCAGTATTTT.